This TCR beta chain is from a study of early T cells in non-severe SARS-CoV-2 infection. About the research overall: From unsorted whole blood, bulk RNA was sequenced, and the chains remained unpaired.

CDR3 length: 14 amino acids. V dropped 1 base and J dropped 7 bases, with 12 bases sitting between them. Germline CDR1 and CDR2: SGHAT and FQDESV (reference sequence). On this clonotype: Its antigen is unknown.

Study-wide findings and caveats: The study's VDJdb matching favored anti-spike CD8 responses and missed private and CD4 specificities.

Separate cDNA molecules each had unique molecular identifiers attached to them. TCRdb itself ran the 5' RACE reads through MiXCR, one entry per CDR3 protein. The sample carries 48,000 or so distinct CDR3 sequences, 6.2% recorded once. The source material was whole blood, sampled at baseline. The V call is TRBV11-1, the J call TRBJ2-3; D is ambiguous. This TCR came from an adult who was a healthcare worker with PCR-confirmed SARS-CoV-2 infection or an uninfected control (not recorded which). CDR3 sequence: CASSLEASTHTQYF. In nucleotides, the CDR3 is TGTGCCAGCAGCTTAGAGGCCTCTACCCATACGCAGTATTTT.